Listed here are 25 T cell receptor beta chains from one sample, sequenced in a study of graft-versus-host responses after intestinal transplantation. Profiled with immunoSEQ multiplex PCR; TCRdb holds only in-frame clones, not every one. Seen here are about 110,000 clones, just over 90% observed once, and the top ten hold about 0.2%. Antigens for these TCRs are unknown. Sequences were derived from unstimulated CD4+ T cells sorted from spleen or lymph node cells, sampled before transplant. The source of these receptors is a human donor who was the organ donor for an intestinal transplant.

The rearrangement links TRBV6-6 to TRBJ1-2; D perhaps matches TRBD1 (5 bases). Germline V gives CDR1 MNHNY, CDR2 SVGAGI (reference sequence). The CDR3 totals 12 residues. V lost 6 bases and J lost 2, with 7 bases in between. The CDR3 DNA follows: TGTGCCAGCAGGACAGACAACTATGGCTACACCTTC. It translates to CASRTDNYGYTF.

The chain employs TRBV9 and TRBJ1-5, with D uncertain. The germline CDR1 and CDR2 sequences are SGDLS and YYNGEE. V was shortened by 4 bases and J by 2 bases, with 7 bases between the two germline ends. The CDR3 loop spans 13 amino acids. CDR3 DNA: TGTGCCAGCAGCAAGAGAGGCAATCAGCCCCAGCATTTT. Its translation is CASSKRGNQPQHF.

This chain joins TRBV11-2 and TRBJ2-3; the D gene is possibly TRBD1 (5 bases). Trimming shortened V by 5 bases and J by 4 bases, and 13 bases separated the two germline ends. In germline, CDR1 is SGHAT, CDR2 FQNNGV. The CDR3 is 14 amino acids. CDR3 in amino acids: CASSLIDRPDTQYF. The CDR3, as DNA: TGTGCCAGCAGCCTGATTGACAGACCAGATACGCAGTATTTT.

The gene calls are TRBV10-3 and TRBJ1-2, with D possibly being TRBD1 (6 bases). Germline V CDR1 and CDR2: ENHRY, SYGVKD. The CDR3 runs to 17 residues. V lost 3 bases and J 8 bases, leaving 25 bases between the germline ends. The CDR3 region is CAISELGRTGFGLGYTF. CDR3 sequence (DNA): TGTGCCATCAGTGAATTGGGACGTACAGGGTTTGGTCTAGGCTACACCTTC.

The chain joins TRBV19 to TRBJ1-1, with TRBD1 matching 7 bases. V gave up 3 bases and J gave up 3 bases; unmatched junction bases: 1. The CDR3 runs to 13 residues. Germline CDR1 and CDR2: LNHDA and SQIVND (reference sequence). The CDR3 region has the DNA TGTGCCAGTAGTATCGACAGGGACACTGAAGCTTTCTTT. Translating gives CASSIDRDTEAFF.

V and J are TRBV2 and TRBJ2-5; D unclear. CDR3 size: 11 residues. Germline CDR1 SNHLY, CDR2 FYNNEI. Trimming took 1 base from V and 5 from J, leaving 2 bases between them. This chain's CDR3 is CASSEVETQYF. For the CDR3, the DNA is TGTGCCAGCAGTGAAGTTGAGACCCAGTACTTC.

J is TRBJ2-1 and V is TRBV11-2, with a tentative D call TRBD1 (6 bases). Germline V gene sequence: CDR1 SGHAT, CDR2 FQNNGV. The V end was cut by 1 base, the J end by 4 bases, with 11 bases between. The CDR3 is 15 amino acids. CDR3 sequence (DNA): TGTGCCAGCAGCTTAGGCCCAGGGGCGTACAATGAGCAGTTCTTC. It is translated as CASSLGPGAYNEQFF. The whole variable domain, remainder taken from reference TRBV11-2 and TRBJ2-1, is EAGVAQSPRYKIIEKRQSVAFWCNPISGHATLYWYQQILGQGPKLLIQFQNNGVVDDSQLPKDRFSAERLKGVDSTLKIQPAKLEDSAVYLCASSLGPGAYNEQFFGPGTRLTVL.

This chain connects TRBV5-1 to TRBJ2-7, with D hard to call. The CDR3 contains 15 residues. Germline CDR1 and CDR2: SGHRS and YFSETQ. Deletions cut 4 bases from V and 0 bases from J, with 14 bases between. CDR3 in amino acids: CASSAAPYLSYEQYF. In DNA form, the CDR3 reads TGCGCCAGCAGCGCAGCCCCCTATCTCTCCTACGAGCAGTACTTC.

This clone was picked up a small number of times. The rearrangement uses TRBV6-5 and TRBJ2-7, with a tentative D call TRBD2 (5 bases). Germline V gene data show CDR1 as MNHEY and CDR2 as SVGAGI. V dropped 0 bases and J dropped 6 bases, with 9 bases sitting between them. This CDR3 contains 13 residues. CDR3 sequence reads: CASSYSTRTEQYF. CDR3 nucleotide sequence: TGTGCCAGCAGTTACTCTACTAGGACCGAGCAGTACTTC.

The chain carries TRBV4-1 and TRBJ2-5; maybe TRBD1 (6 bases). This CDR3 region has 14 residues. Trimming took 2 bases from V and 1 from J, leaving 8 bases between them. Germline CDR1 reads MGHRA; CDR2 reads YSYEKL. The chain's CDR3 is CASSQLDSQETQYF. DNA of the CDR3: TGCGCCAGCAGCCAACTGGACAGCCAAGAGACCCAGTACTTC.

This clone was counted between two and nine times. J is TRBJ1-4 and V is TRBV2; D remains unclear. The CDR3 covers 12 residues. Trimming cost V 5 bases and J 10 bases, with 11 bases left between them. The germline V gene encodes CDR1 SNHLY and CDR2 FYNNEI. The CDR3 reads CASSPLLGKLFF. In DNA form, the CDR3 reads TGTGCCAGCAGTCCTCTCCTCGGAAAACTGTTTTTT.

This clone appeared a few times. The chain employs TRBV10-3 and TRBJ1-2; D unclear. The CDR3 totals 11 residues. V was shortened by 6 bases and J by 1 base, with 3 bases between the two germline ends. Germline values: CDR1 ENHRY, CDR2 SYGVKD. The CDR3 here is CAISSNYGYTF. The CDR3 DNA reads TGTGCCATCAGCAGTAACTATGGCTACACCTTC.

The J gene is TRBJ2-4, the V gene TRBV5-1; the D call may be TRBD1 or TRBD2 (5 bases each). The germline CDR1 and CDR2 sequences are SGHRS and YFSETQ. The CDR3 consists of 15 residues. V lost 4 bases and J 8 bases, leaving 19 bases between the germline ends. In DNA form, the CDR3 reads TGCGCCAGCAGCAGGGTCGGTAGGCGAGGGGACATTCAGTACTTC. Translating it yields CASSRVGRRGDIQYF.

The V call is TRBV10-3, the J call TRBJ2-7, with D perhaps TRBD1 (6 bases). Trimming stripped 10 bases from V and 0 bases from J, with 10 bases between. Germline lookup yields CDR1 ENHRY and CDR2 SYGVKD. This CDR3 is built from 12 residues. CDR3 sequence: CASGQFSYEQYF. The CDR3 DNA is TGTGCCAGCGGACAGTTCTCCTACGAGCAGTACTTC.

The V call is TRBV29-1, the J call TRBJ2-3, with a weak D call TRBD1 (5 bases). Trimming stripped 2 bases from V and 0 bases from J, with 12 bases between. CDR1 and CDR2 from the germline V gene are SQVTM and ANQGSEA. The CDR3 length is 15 residues. The chain's CDR3 is CSVEPSAGSTDTQYF. The CDR3 bases are TGCAGCGTTGAACCCTCGGCAGGGAGCACAGATACGCAGTATTTT.

This clone was seen just once. At one end, the junction sequence differs from germline, possibly due to a read error. In DNA form, the CDR3 reads TGTGCCAGCAGCCAAGTCGGGACACCCTTCTCCCACGAGCAGTACTTC. Its protein product is CASSQVGTPFSHEQYF. The chain carries TRBV4-2 and TRBJ2-7, with a tentative D call TRBD1 (6 bases). Germline CDR1 reads LGHNA; CDR2 reads YNFKEQ. CDR3 size: 16 residues.

The chain recombines TRBV6-1 with TRBJ1-5, with TRBD1 identical over 7 bases. Germline V lookup: CDR1 MNHNS, CDR2 SASEGT. The CDR3 extends over 15 amino acids. With V trimmed by 4 bases and J by 6 bases, 9 bases remained unmatched. Here the CDR3 reads CASSATGVQGQPQHF. The CDR3 nucleotides are TGTGCCAGCAGTGCTACAGGGGTTCAGGGTCAGCCCCAGCATTTT.

This clone was seen only once. The V gene is TRBV30, the J gene TRBJ2-3; 8 bases agree with TRBD2. Germline trimming cut 3 bases from V and 3 bases from J; bases unmatched to any gene: 11. The CDR3 contains 16 residues. Germline V gene sequence: CDR1 GTSNPN, CDR2 SVGIG (reference sequence). The CDR3 DNA reads as TGTGCCTGGAGCGACAAGTTGTCTAGCGGGACAGATACGCAGTATTTT. It encodes CAWSDKLSSGTDTQYF.

The rearrangement joins TRBV9 to TRBJ2-2; D is unresolved. V was clipped by 1 base and J by 6 bases, with 7 bases between them. There are 13 residues in the CDR3. Germline V gene sequence: CDR1 SGDLS, CDR2 YYNGEE. The DNA for the CDR3 is TGTGCCAGCAGCGTAAGGGCATCCGGGGAGCTGTTTTTT. It translates to CASSVRASGELFF. The full variable domain, with the rest looked up from reference TRBV9 and TRBJ2-2, is DSGVTQTPKHLITATGQRVTLRCSPRSGDLSVYWYQQSLDQGLQFLIQYYNGEERAKGNILERFSAQQFPDLHSELNLSSLELGDSALYFCASSVRASGELFFGEGSRLTVL.

The chain links TRBV4-3 to TRBJ2-7; D is ambiguous. The CDR3 is 13 amino acids. Germline-derived CDR1 and CDR2 are LGHNA and YSLEER. The V and J ends lost 4 bases and 0 bases respectively, with 7 bases between them. The DNA of the CDR3 is TGCGCCAGCAGCCGACAAGGCTCCTACGAGCAGTACTTC. Translating gives CASSRQGSYEQYF.

V and J are TRBV21-1 and TRBJ2-7; the DNA was not compared with TRBD2, the D call given in the table. TRBV21-1 is a known pseudogene. This CDR3 spans 16 amino acids. The CDR3 DNA reads TGTGCCAGCAGTCCAAAGGGGGGGCGTGGGTCCTACGAGCAGTACTTC. Translating it yields CASSPKGGRGSYEQYF.

The V call is TRBV18, the J call TRBJ2-1, with 8 positions matching TRBD2. The germline V gene has CDR1 KGHSH and CDR2 LQKENI. This CDR3 has 15 residues. After removal of 2 bases from V and 6 bases from J, the junction contained 6 bases not matched to a gene. This CDR3 is CASSPASGRRNEQFF. In DNA, the CDR3 is TGTGCCAGCTCACCAGCAAGCGGGAGACGCAATGAGCAGTTCTTC. Combining the CDR3 with reference TRBV18 and TRBJ2-1 gives the whole variable domain NAGVMQNPRHLVRRRGQEARLRCSPMKGHSHVYWYRQLPEEGLKFMVYLQKENIIDESGMPKERFSAEFPKEGPSILRIQQVVRGDSAAYFCASSPASGRRNEQFFGPGTRLTVL.

The V and J genes are TRBV6-1 and TRBJ2-1; the match to TRBD2 covers 9 bases. The CDR3 is made up of 15 amino acids. Trimming cost V 6 bases and J 3 bases; bases outside gene matches: 6. Germline loops: CDR1 MNHNS, CDR2 SASEGT. This CDR3 is CASREGLAGYNEQFF. DNA of the CDR3: TGTGCCAGCAGGGAGGGACTAGCCGGCTACAATGAGCAGTTCTTC.

The V and J genes are TRBV18 and TRBJ2-3; 12 nucleotides line up with TRBD2. V was clipped by 0 bases and J by 0 bases; unmatched bases: 4. This CDR3 spans 18 amino acids. Germline V CDR1 and CDR2: KGHSH, LQKENI. As DNA, the CDR3 is TGTGCCAGCTCACCACCGGGACTAGCGGGTCCTAGCACAGATACGCAGTATTTT. Translated, it gives CASSPPGLAGPSTDTQYF.

The rearrangement links TRBV7-9 to TRBJ2-5; 7 positions agree with TRBD1. The CDR3 loop spans 15 amino acids. Germline CDR1 is SEHNR and CDR2 is FQNEAQ (reference sequence). Trimming cost V 5 bases and J 5 bases; bases outside gene matches: 11. CDR3 DNA sequence: TGTGCCAGCAGCAGCAGACAGGGAGTCTTCGAGACCCAGTACTTC. Translation: CASSSRQGVFETQYF.